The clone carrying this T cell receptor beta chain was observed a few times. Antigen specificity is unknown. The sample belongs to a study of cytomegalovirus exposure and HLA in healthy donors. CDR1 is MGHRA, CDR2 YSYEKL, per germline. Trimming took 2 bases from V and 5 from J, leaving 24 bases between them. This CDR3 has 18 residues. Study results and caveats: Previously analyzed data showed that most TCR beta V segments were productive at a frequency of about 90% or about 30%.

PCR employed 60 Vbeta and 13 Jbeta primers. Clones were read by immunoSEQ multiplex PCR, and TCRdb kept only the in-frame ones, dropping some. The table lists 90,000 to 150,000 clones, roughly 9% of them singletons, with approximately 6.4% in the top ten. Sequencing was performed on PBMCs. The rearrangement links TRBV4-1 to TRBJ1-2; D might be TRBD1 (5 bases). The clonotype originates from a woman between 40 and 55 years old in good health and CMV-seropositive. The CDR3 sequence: CASSQTLPRDSAGYGYTF. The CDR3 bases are TGCGCCAGCAGCCAAACACTCCCCCGGGACTCAGCGGGGTATGGCTACACCTTC.